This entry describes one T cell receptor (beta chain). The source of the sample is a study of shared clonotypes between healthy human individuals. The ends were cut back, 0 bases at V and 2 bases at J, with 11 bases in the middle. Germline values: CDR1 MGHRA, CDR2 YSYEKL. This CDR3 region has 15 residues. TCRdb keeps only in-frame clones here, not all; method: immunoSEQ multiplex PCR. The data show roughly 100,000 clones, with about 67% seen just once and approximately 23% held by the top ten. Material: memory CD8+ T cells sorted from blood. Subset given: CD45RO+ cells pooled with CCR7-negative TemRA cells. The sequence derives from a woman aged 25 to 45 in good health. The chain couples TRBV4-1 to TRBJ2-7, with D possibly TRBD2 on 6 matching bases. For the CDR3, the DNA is TGCGCCAGCAGCCAAGAGCGGGACGGTCCCTACGAGCAGTACTTC. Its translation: CASSQERDGPYEQYF.